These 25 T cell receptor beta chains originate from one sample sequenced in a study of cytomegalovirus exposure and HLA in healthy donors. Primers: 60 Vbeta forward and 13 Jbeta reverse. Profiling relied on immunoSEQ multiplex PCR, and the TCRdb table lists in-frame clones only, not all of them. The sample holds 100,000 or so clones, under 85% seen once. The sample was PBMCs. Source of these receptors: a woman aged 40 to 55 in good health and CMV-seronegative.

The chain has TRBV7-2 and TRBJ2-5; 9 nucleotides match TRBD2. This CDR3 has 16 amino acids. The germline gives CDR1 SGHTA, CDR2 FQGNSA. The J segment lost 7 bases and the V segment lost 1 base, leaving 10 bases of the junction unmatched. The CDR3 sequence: CASSLDRGSGGLTQYF. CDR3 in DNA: TGTGCCAGCAGCTTAGATCGGGGTAGCGGGGGTTTGACCCAGTACTTC.

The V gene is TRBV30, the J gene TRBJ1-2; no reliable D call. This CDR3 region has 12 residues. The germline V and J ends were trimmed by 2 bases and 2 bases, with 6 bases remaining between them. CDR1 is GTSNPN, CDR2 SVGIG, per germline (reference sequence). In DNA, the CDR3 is TGTGCCTGGAGTCCGGTGAACTATGGCTACACCTTC. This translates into CAWSPVNYGYTF.

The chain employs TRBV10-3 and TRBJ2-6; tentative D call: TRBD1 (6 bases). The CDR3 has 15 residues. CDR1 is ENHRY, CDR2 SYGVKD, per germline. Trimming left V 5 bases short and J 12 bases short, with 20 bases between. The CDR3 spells CAISLQGQVRSVLTF. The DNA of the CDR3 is TGTGCCATCAGTTTACAGGGTCAAGTCCGAAGCGTCCTGACTTTC.

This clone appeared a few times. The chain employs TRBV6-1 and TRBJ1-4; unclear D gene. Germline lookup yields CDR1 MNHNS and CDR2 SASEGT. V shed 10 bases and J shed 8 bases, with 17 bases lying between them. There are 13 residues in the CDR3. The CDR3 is CATPGRVGEKLFF. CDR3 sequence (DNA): TGTGCCACCCCGGGTCGGGTTGGGGAAAAACTGTTTTTT.

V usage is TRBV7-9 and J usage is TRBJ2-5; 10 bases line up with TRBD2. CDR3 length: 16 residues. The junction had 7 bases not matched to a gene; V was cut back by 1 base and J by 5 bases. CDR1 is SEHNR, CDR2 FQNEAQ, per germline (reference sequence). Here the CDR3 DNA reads TGTGCCAGCAGCTTAGTCAGCGGGGGGGCCGCTGAGACCCAGTACTTC. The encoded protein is CASSLVSGGAAETQYF.

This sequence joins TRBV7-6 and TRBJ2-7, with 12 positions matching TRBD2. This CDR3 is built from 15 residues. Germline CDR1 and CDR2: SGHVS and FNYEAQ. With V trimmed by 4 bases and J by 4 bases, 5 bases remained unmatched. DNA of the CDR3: TGTGCCAGCAGCTCTAGCGGGAGGGCCGAATACGAGCAGTACTTC. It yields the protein CASSSSGRAEYEQYF.

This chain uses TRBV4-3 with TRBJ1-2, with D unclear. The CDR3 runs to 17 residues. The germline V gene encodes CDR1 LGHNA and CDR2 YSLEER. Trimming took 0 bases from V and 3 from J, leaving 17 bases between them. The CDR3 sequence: CASSQDFWALRHYGYTF. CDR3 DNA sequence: TGCGCCAGCAGCCAAGATTTCTGGGCCCTACGTCACTATGGCTACACCTTC.

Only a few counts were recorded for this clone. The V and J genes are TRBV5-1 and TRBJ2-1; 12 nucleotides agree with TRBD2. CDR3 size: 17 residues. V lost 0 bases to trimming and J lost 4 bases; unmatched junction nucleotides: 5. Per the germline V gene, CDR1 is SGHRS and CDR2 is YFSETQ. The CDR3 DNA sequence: TGCGCCAGCAGCTTGGCTAGCGGGAGGGCCGGGTACAATGAGCAGTTCTTC. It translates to CASSLASGRAGYNEQFF.

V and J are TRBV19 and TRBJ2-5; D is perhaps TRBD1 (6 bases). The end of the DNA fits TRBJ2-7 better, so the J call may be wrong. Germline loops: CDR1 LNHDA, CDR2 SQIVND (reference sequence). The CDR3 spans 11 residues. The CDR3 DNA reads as TGTGCCAGTACCCAGGGGTACGAGCAGTACTTC. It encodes CASTQGYEQYF.

CDR3 sequence: CASSPLRTGYTGELFF. The CDR3 nucleotides are TGTGCCAGCAGCCCGTTAAGGACAGGGTACACCGGGGAGCTGTTTTTT. This chain links TRBV11-2 with TRBJ2-2; 8 positions agree with TRBD1. Germline values: CDR1 SGHAT, CDR2 FQNNGV. The CDR3 consists of 16 residues. Trimming cost V 5 bases and J 3 bases; bases outside gene matches: 8. The whole variable domain, remainder taken from reference TRBV11-2 and TRBJ2-2, is EAGVAQSPRYKIIEKRQSVAFWCNPISGHATLYWYQQILGQGPKLLIQFQNNGVVDDSQLPKDRFSAERLKGVDSTLKIQPAKLEDSAVYLCASSPLRTGYTGELFFGEGSRLTVL.

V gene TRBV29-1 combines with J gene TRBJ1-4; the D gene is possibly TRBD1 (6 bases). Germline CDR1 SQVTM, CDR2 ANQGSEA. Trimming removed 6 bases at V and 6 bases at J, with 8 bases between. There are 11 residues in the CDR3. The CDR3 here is CSVAGDEKLFF. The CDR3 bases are TGCAGCGTGGCAGGGGATGAAAAACTGTTTTTT. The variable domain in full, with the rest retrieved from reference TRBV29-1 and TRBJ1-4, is SAVISQKPSRDICQRGTSLTIQCQVDSQVTMMFWYRQQPGQSLTLIATANQGSEATYESGFVIDKFPISRPNLTFSTLTVSNMSPEDSSIYLCSVAGDEKLFFGSGTQLSVL.

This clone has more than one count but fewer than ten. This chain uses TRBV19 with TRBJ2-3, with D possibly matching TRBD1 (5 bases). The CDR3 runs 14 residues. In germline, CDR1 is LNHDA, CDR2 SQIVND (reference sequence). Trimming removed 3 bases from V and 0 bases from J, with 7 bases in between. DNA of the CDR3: TGTGCCAGTAGTATCGGACAAAGCACAGATACGCAGTATTTT. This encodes CASSIGQSTDTQYF.

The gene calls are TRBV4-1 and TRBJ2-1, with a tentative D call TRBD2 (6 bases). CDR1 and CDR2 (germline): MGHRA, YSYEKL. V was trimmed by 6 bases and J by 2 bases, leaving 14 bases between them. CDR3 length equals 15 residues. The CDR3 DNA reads TGCGCCAGCAGTCCTACTAGCCCCCCCTACAATGAGCAGTTCTTC. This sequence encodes CASSPTSPPYNEQFF.

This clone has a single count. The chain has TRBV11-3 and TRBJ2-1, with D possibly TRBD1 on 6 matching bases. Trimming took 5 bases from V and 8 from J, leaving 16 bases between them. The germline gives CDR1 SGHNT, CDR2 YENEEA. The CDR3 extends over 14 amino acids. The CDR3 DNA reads TGTGCCAGCAGCCTGCGGACGAACAGGGATGAGCAGTTCTTC. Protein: CASSLRTNRDEQFF.

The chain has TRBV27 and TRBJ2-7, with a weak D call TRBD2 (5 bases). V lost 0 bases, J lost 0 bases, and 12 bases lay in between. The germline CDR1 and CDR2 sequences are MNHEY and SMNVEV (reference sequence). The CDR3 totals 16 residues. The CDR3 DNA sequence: TGTGCCAGCAGTTTATCAGCCAGCGGAAGCTCCTACGAGCAGTACTTC. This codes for CASSLSASGSSYEQYF.

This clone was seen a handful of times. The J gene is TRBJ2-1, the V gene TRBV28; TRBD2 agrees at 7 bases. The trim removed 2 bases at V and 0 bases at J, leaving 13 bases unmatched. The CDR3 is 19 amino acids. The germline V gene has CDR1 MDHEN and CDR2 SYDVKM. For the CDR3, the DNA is TGTGCCAGCAGTTTACTCACCTTCGGCGGGAGCCGCTCCTACAATGAGCAGTTCTTC. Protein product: CASSLLTFGGSRSYNEQFF.

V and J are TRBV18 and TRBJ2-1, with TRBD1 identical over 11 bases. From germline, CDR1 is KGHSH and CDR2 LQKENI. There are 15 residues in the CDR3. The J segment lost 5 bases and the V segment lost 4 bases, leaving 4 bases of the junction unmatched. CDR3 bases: TGTGCCAGCTCACTCTGGACAGGGGGCAACAATGAGCAGTTCTTC. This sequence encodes CASSLWTGGNNEQFF. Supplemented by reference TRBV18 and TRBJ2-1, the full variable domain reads NAGVMQNPRHLVRRRGQEARLRCSPMKGHSHVYWYRQLPEEGLKFMVYLQKENIIDESGMPKERFSAEFPKEGPSILRIQQVVRGDSAAYFCASSLWTGGNNEQFFGPGTRLTVL.

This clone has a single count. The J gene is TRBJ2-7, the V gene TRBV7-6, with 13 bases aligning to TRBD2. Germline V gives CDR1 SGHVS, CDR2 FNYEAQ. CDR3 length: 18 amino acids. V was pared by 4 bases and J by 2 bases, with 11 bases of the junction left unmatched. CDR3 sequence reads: CASSSVPGLAGTTYEQYF. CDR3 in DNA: TGTGCCAGCAGCTCCGTCCCGGGACTAGCGGGGACTACCTACGAGCAGTACTTC.

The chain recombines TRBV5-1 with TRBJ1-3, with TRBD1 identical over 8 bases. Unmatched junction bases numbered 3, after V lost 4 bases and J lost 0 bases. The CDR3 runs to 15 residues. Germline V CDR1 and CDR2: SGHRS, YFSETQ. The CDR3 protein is CASSIGTGSGNTIYF. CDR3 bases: TGCGCCAGCAGCATTGGGACAGGCTCTGGAAACACCATATATTTT.

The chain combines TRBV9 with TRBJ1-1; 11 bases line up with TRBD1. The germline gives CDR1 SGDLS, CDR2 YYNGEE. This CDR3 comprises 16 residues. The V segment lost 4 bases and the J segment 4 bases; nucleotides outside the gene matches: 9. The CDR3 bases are TGTGCCAGCAGCCCAAGGGACAGGGGGTCTAGCACTGAAGCTTTCTTT. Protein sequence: CASSPRDRGSSTEAFF.

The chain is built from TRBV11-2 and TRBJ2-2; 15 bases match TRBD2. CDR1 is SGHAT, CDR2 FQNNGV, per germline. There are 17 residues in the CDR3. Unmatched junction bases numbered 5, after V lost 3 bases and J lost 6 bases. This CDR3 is CASSFPGTSGRSGELFF. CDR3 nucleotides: TGTGCCAGCAGCTTCCCCGGGACTAGCGGGAGGTCCGGGGAGCTGTTTTTT.

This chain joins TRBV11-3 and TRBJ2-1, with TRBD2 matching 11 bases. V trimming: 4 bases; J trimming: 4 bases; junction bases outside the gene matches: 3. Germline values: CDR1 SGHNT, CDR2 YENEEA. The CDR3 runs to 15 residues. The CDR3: CASSSGTSGYNEQFF. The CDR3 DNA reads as TGTGCCAGCAGCTCCGGGACTAGCGGATACAATGAGCAGTTCTTC.

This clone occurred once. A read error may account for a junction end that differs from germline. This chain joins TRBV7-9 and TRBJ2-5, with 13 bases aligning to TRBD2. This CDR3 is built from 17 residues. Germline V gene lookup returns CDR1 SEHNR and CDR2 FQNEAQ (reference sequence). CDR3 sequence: CSSSSRLAGGPQETQYF. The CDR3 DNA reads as TGTTCCAGCAGCTCGCGACTAGCGGGGGGCCCTCAAGAGACCCAGTACTTC. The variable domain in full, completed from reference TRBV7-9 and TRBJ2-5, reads DTGVSQNPRHKITKRGQNVTFRCDPISEHNRLYWYRQTLGQGPEFLTYFQNEAQLEKSRLLSDRFSAERPKGSFSTLEIQRTEQGDSAMYLCSSSSRLAGGPQETQYFGPGTRLLVL.

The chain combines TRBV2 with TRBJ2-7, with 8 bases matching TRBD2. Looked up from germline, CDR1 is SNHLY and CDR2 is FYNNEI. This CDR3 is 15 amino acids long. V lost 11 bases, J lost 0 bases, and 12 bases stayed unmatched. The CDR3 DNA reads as TGTGCCCGCCTTGGGGATCTAGCGGGCTCCTACGAGCAGTACTTC. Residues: CARLGDLAGSYEQYF.

The CDR3 DNA reads TGTGCCAGTAGTATCCCGGCAGGATACGGGGGAGATACGCAGTATTTT. This codes for CASSIPAGYGGDTQYF. The V and J genes are TRBV19 and TRBJ2-3, with D possibly being TRBD2 (6 bases). This CDR3 region has 16 residues. Germline lookup yields CDR1 LNHDA and CDR2 SQIVND (reference sequence). The ends were cut back, 3 bases at V and 5 bases at J, with 18 bases in the middle.